These 21 T cell receptor beta chains were sequenced from one sample in a study of cytomegalovirus exposure and HLA in healthy donors. The PCR ran on 60 Vbeta and 13 Jbeta primers. Sequencing was performed with immunoSEQ multiplex PCR; in TCRdb, only in-frame clones are kept and a portion is missing. The table shows 100,000 to 120,000 clones, with 83% occurring only once. The sample consisted of PBMCs. The receptors originated from a man younger than 30 in good health and CMV-seronegative.

The CDR3 DNA is TGTGCCAGCAGCTCTACTAGCGGGAGGGCCGAAGAGACCCAGTACTTC. Its protein product is CASSSTSGRAEETQYF. The chain employs TRBV14 and TRBJ2-5; 13 nucleotides align to TRBD2. The CDR3 has 16 residues. Germline V gene sequence: CDR1 SGHDN, CDR2 FVKESK. The junction had 6 bases not matched to a gene; V was cut back by 5 bases and J by 3 bases.

The chain links TRBV29-1 to TRBJ1-1, with 10 positions matching TRBD1. Looked up from germline, CDR1 is SQVTM and CDR2 is ANQGSEA. This CDR3 is built from 12 residues. Losses at the gene ends were 5 bases for V and 5 bases for J; bases not matched to a gene: 2. CDR3 coding DNA: TGCAGCGTTTCGGACAGGGGGACTGAAGCTTTCTTT. It is translated as CSVSDRGTEAFF.

This chain joins TRBV6-6 and TRBJ2-3, with 8 bases fitting TRBD2. CDR1 and CDR2 (germline): MNHNY, SVGAGI (reference sequence). With V trimmed by 5 bases and J by 4 bases, 11 bases remained unmatched. The CDR3 is 16 amino acids. CDR3 sequence (DNA): TGTGCCAGCAGTCCTACCCGAGCGGGAGTGTCAGATACGCAGTATTTT. This gives the protein CASSPTRAGVSDTQYF.

The V and J genes are TRBV27 and TRBJ1-2, with 7 bases aligning to TRBD1. The V and J ends lost 6 bases and 4 bases, in that order; junction bases with no gene match: 8. This CDR3 has 14 residues. Germline-derived CDR1 and CDR2 are MNHEY and SMNVEV (reference sequence). The CDR3 loop is CASSIQGHGYGYTF. The CDR3 DNA is TGTGCCAGCAGCATACAGGGGCACGGCTATGGCTACACCTTC.

The gene calls are TRBV7-8 and TRBJ1-2; D not certain. The CDR3 is 14 amino acids. Germline V gene lookup returns CDR1 SGHVS and CDR2 FQNEAQ. V was clipped by 5 bases and J by 2 bases, with 12 bases between them. Written as DNA, the CDR3 is TGTGCCAGCAGCCGGAGCGGAATAAACTATGGCTACACCTTC. Translation: CASSRSGINYGYTF.

The chain is built from TRBV6-5 and TRBJ2-1; D is possibly TRBD2 (6 bases). Germline assignment: CDR1 MNHEY and CDR2 SVGAGI. V dropped 6 bases and J dropped 8 bases, with 14 bases sitting between them. The CDR3 spans 13 residues. The CDR3 DNA is TGTGCCAGCAGCAGACTAGACGGCTATGAGCAGTTCTTC. It translates to CASSRLDGYEQFF.

The chain carries TRBV5-1 and TRBJ1-1; the D gene is possibly TRBD1 (5 bases). V gave up 4 bases and J gave up 4 bases, with 17 bases separating them. Germline V lookup: CDR1 SGHRS, CDR2 YFSETQ. This CDR3 is built from 15 residues. CDR3 in amino acids: CASSTMTVLGTEAFF. The CDR3 nucleotides read TGCGCCAGCAGCACCATGACAGTTTTGGGCACTGAAGCTTTCTTT.

The chain combines TRBV18 with TRBJ1-5, with TRBD1 matching 7 bases. CDR1 KGHSH and CDR2 LQKENI come from the germline V gene. The CDR3 length is 17 residues. The V and J ends lost 3 bases and 0 bases, in that order; junction bases with no gene match: 8. CDR3 DNA sequence: TGTGCCAGCTCACCGTCTAACGGACAGGTTAGCAATCAGCCCCAGCATTTT. Translated, it gives CASSPSNGQVSNQPQHF.

V is TRBV7-2 and J is TRBJ2-5, with a possible D match to TRBD1 (6 bases). Germline assignment: CDR1 SGHTA and CDR2 FQGNSA. CDR3 size: 13 residues. V was trimmed by 1 base and J by 3 bases, leaving 6 bases between them. The CDR3 sequence: CASSLDREETQYF. The CDR3 DNA sequence: TGTGCCAGCAGCTTAGACAGGGAAGAGACCCAGTACTTC. The full variable domain, its missing parts supplied by reference TRBV7-2 and TRBJ2-5, is GAGVSQSPSNKVTEKGKDVELRCDPISGHTALYWYRQSLGQGLEFLIYFQGNSAPDKSGLPSDRFSAERTGGSVSTLTIQRTQQEDSAVYLCASSLDREETQYFGPGTRLLVL.

The chain recombines TRBV19 with TRBJ2-1, with TRBD2 identical over 13 bases. This CDR3 has 16 amino acids. The V gene end was trimmed by 5 bases and the J gene end by 8 bases; junction bases not matched to a gene: 9. Per germline, CDR1 LNHDA and CDR2 SQIVND (reference sequence). CDR3 loop: CASSPGTSGTLDEQFF. The DNA for the CDR3 is TGTGCCAGTAGTCCCGGGACTAGCGGGACCCTTGATGAGCAGTTCTTC.

This clone was counted once. The rearrangement uses TRBV6-5 and TRBJ2-5; maybe TRBD2 (5 bases). V shed 3 bases and J shed 4 bases, with 15 bases lying between them. Germline V lookup: CDR1 MNHEY, CDR2 SVGAGI. This CDR3 contains 15 residues. The CDR3 DNA reads as TGTGCCAGCAGTTATCTGGGAGTGGTCGGAGAGACCCAGTACTTC. Translating gives CASSYLGVVGETQYF.

The V and J genes are TRBV14 and TRBJ1-4, with 7 nucleotides matching TRBD1. CDR1 is SGHDN and CDR2 is FVKESK in the germline V gene. V shed 4 bases and J 7 bases; nucleotides not matched to a gene: 6. The CDR3 consists of 14 residues. Here the CDR3 DNA reads TGTGCCAGCAGCCTATCCGGGACAGTTGAAAAACTGTTTTTT. This encodes CASSLSGTVEKLFF.

The J gene is TRBJ2-7, the V gene TRBV5-1, with 9 bases matching TRBD1. With 2 bases clipped from V and 8 bases from J, the junction kept 14 bases outside the gene matches. This CDR3 is 16 amino acids long. Germline assignment: CDR1 SGHRS and CDR2 YFSETQ. The CDR3 DNA reads as TGCGCCAGCAGCTTCAACCGACAGGGGGGACAGGAGAAGCAGTACTTC. This encodes CASSFNRQGGQEKQYF.

V is TRBV6-1 and J is TRBJ1-1; tentative D call: TRBD1 (5 bases). This CDR3 is built from 17 residues. Germline CDR1 and CDR2: MNHNS and SASEGT. Trimming pared 0 bases from V and 5 bases from J, leaving 19 bases between. The CDR3 bases are TGTGCCAGCAGTGAAGCCAACAGGCCTTTTTCTGGGACTGAAGCTTTCTTT. Protein product: CASSEANRPFSGTEAFF.

The chain carries TRBV6-1 and TRBJ1-2, with D possibly TRBD1 on 6 matching bases. CDR1 and CDR2 (germline): MNHNS, SASEGT. The CDR3 loop spans 13 amino acids. Trimming pared 2 bases from V and 4 bases from J, leaving 8 bases between. The CDR3: CASSETGLYGYTF. The CDR3 coding sequence is TGTGCCAGCAGTGAAACAGGGCTCTATGGCTACACCTTC.

The V gene is TRBV9, the J gene TRBJ2-5; D is possibly TRBD2 (5 bases). V was trimmed by 0 bases and J by 5 bases, leaving 14 bases between them. This CDR3 region has 15 residues. CDR1 and CDR2 (germline): SGDLS, YYNGEE. The CDR3 sequence: CASSVGATTGETQYF. The CDR3, as DNA: TGTGCCAGCAGCGTAGGGGCCACCACGGGGGAGACCCAGTACTTC. The entire variable domain, with the rest obtained from reference TRBV9 and TRBJ2-5, is as follows: DSGVTQTPKHLITATGQRVTLRCSPRSGDLSVYWYQQSLDQGLQFLIQYYNGEERAKGNILERFSAQQFPDLHSELNLSSLELGDSALYFCASSVGATTGETQYFGPGTRLLVL.

This clone was seen a single time. Germline is not matched at one junction end, which may reflect a read error. V gene TRBV7-9 combines with J gene TRBJ1-1, with 9 bases lining up with TRBD1. The V gene's germline CDR1 is SEHNR and CDR2 FQNEAQ (reference sequence). This CDR3 is 18 amino acids long. CDR3 coding DNA: TGTTCCAGCAGCCTCGGGACAGGGTTTATTGGACCCTCACCTGAAGCTTTCTTT. It yields the protein CSSSLGTGFIGPSPEAFF.

This clone was seen only a few times. This chain links TRBV5-5 with TRBJ1-1; TRBD1 matches 10 bases. J lost 3 bases, V lost 4 bases, and 9 bases had no gene match. This CDR3 region has 16 residues. Germline V gives CDR1 SGHKS, CDR2 YYEKEE (reference sequence). In DNA, the CDR3 is TGTGCCAGCAGCACAGGGACAGGGGTTCGGGACACTGAAGCTTTCTTT. Its protein product is CASSTGTGVRDTEAFF.

This clone has just one count. J is TRBJ2-2 and V is TRBV6-5; D possibly corresponds to TRBD2 (6 bases). The ends were cut back, 1 base at V and 2 bases at J, with 11 bases in the middle. The CDR3 extends over 16 amino acids. Germline assignment: CDR1 MNHEY and CDR2 SVGAGI. The CDR3 reads CASSYYGSGNTGELFF. Here the CDR3 DNA reads TGTGCCAGCAGTTACTACGGTAGCGGTAACACCGGGGAGCTGTTTTTT.

This clone showed up just once. J is TRBJ2-3 and V is TRBV7-9; 12 nucleotides align to TRBD2. Germline assignment: CDR1 SEHNR and CDR2 FQNEAQ (reference sequence). The CDR3 is 15 amino acids. V lost 4 bases and J lost 4; bases outside the gene matches: 3. The CDR3 nucleotides read TGTGCCAGCAGCTCTAGCGGGAGGGCCCCAGATACGCAGTATTTT. Its translation: CASSSSGRAPDTQYF.

This clone has just one count. The V call is TRBV5-1, the J call TRBJ2-1, with TRBD2 as a possible D gene (7 bases). CDR1 is SGHRS, CDR2 YFSETQ, per germline. The CDR3 extends over 16 amino acids. Trimming took 3 bases from V and 0 from J, leaving 13 bases between them. CDR3 sequence reads: CASSYGLGGSYNEQFF. As DNA, the CDR3 is TGCGCCAGCAGCTACGGACTAGGGGGCTCCTACAATGAGCAGTTCTTC.